The rows below give T cell receptor beta chains drawn from one sample of a study of Ad26.COV2.S vaccination and SARS-CoV-2 variants. Sequenced by immunoSEQ multiplex PCR; TCRdb stores in-frame clones only, minus some. The data hold about 460,000 clones, with roughly nine tenths observed a single time. This specimen consisted of peripheral blood, obtained in a trial of Ad26.COV2.S vaccine versus placebo. The receptors were sampled from a person between 18 and 65 years old who received the Ad26.COV2.S COVID-19 vaccine or a placebo. CDR3s include the opening cysteine and the closing phenylalanine or tryptophan. The D gene is left open where the match is weak. The size field is filled for only some rows; it gives once, few, many or a size class.

few	TRBV27	TRBJ2-1	NA	TGTGCCAGCAGTCGCCTCAACAATGAGCAGTTCTTC	CASSRLNNEQFF
NA	TRBV23-1	TRBJ2-2	NA	TGCGCCAGCAGTCAATCGACGGGGGCTGGGAACACCGGGGAGCTGTTTTTT	CASSQSTGAGNTGELFF
NA	TRBV19	TRBJ1-1	NA	TGTGCCAGTAGTCTTAGGGGATTGGTCGCTGAAGCTTTCTTT	CASSLRGLVAEAFF
NA	TRBV28	TRBJ1-3	NA	TGTGCCAGCAGTTTATGGTCCCCCGCTGGAAACACCATATATTTT	CASSLWSPAGNTIYF
NA	TRBV7-2	TRBJ1-1	NA	TGTGCCAGCAGCTTCGGCCAGGTTCCTGAAGCTTTCTTT	CASSFGQVPEAFF
once	TRBV2	TRBJ1-2	NA	TGTGCCAGCAGTGAAGCGGCGAACGTCGGTTTAGGCTACACCTTC	CASSEAANVGLGYTF
NA	TRBV29-1	TRBJ2-3	NA	TGCAGCGTTGCGTCCAGCAACACAGGGAGGGGAACAGATACGCAGTATTTT	CSVASSNTGRGTDTQYF
NA	TRBV30	TRBJ1-1	NA	TGTGCCTCCCCTAGGTCCACCACTGAAGCTTTCTTT	CASPRSTTEAFF
NA	TRBV14	TRBJ2-5	TRBD2	TGTGCCAGCAGCGGTAGCGGGGGGCTGCCGTACCAAGAGACCCAGTACTTC	CASSGSGGLPYQETQYF
NA	TRBV30	TRBJ2-1	TRBD2	TGTGCCTGGAGTAGGACTAGCGGGAGTTTGGGTGAGCAGTTCTTC	CAWSRTSGSLGEQFF
NA	TRBV11-2	TRBJ1-4	NA	TGTGCCAGCAGCTCCACAGGCTTTAATGAAAAACTGTTTTTT	CASSSTGFNEKLFF
NA	TRBV19	TRBJ2-1	TRBD1	TGTGCCACCGGACAGGGTTCGGGTGAGCAGTTCTTC	CATGQGSGEQFF
NA	TRBV27	TRBJ2-7	TRBD1	TGTGCCAGCAGTTACGACAGGGGTGGAATCTACGAGCAGTACTTC	CASSYDRGGIYEQYF
NA	TRBV7-2	TRBJ2-1	NA	TGTGCCAGCAGCTTTCCAAGGGGTGGGGCCAGGAATGAGCAGTTCTTC	CASSFPRGGARNEQFF